This T cell receptor beta chain is drawn from a study of regulatory T cells in long-lasting Graves disease. From germline, CDR1 is DFQATT and CDR2 SNEGSKA (reference sequence). V was pared by 3 bases and J by 2 bases, with 5 bases of the junction left unmatched. The CDR3 sequence is 15 residues long. Time point defined: newly diagnosed GD, antithyroid drugs for less than 3 months. Researchers made the TCR library from RNA that was extracted from PBMCs. According to the study, TCR beta libraries were built with iRepertoire HTBI primers and CDR3-region Arm-PCR. TCRdb itself ran the multiplex PCR reads through MiXCR, one entry per CDR3 protein. The table lists about 330,000 distinct CDR3 sequences, about 16% of them singletons. These data are also associated with another study on T cells in Graves' hyperthyroidism and ophthalmopathy.

Specimen: peripheral blood mononuclear cells (PBMCs), collected at new diagnosis, from a patient treated with antithyroid drugs. The chain carries TRBV20-1 and TRBJ2-7, with 12 nucleotides matching TRBD2. The clonotype was recovered from a woman between 18 and 29 years old with Graves disease. The CDR3 region has the DNA TGCAGTGCTAGGAGGCTAGCGGGAGGGCCCTACGAGCAGTACTTC. The encoded protein is CSARRLAGGPYEQYF.